The 4 T cell receptor beta chains below were found in one sample sequenced in a study of cytotoxic CD8 clonotypes in ibrutinib-treated CLL. Some clones are missing from TCRdb's copy, which holds only in-frame ones; the method was immunoSEQ multiplex PCR. The sample has approximately 42,000 clones; roughly three quarters are singletons. Sequenced material: PBMCs, taken after 12 months of ibrutinib treatment. These TCRs come from a human donor with chronic lymphocytic leukemia.

This clone has only a few counts. The CDR3 bases are TGCAGCGCCGGAGCGGGAGCGAACACCGGGGAGCTGTTTTTT. This codes for CSAGAGANTGELFF. This rearrangement joins TRBV29-1 to TRBJ2-2; 8 bases line up with TRBD2. This CDR3 comprises 14 residues. From germline, CDR1 is SQVTM and CDR2 ANQGSEA. J gave up 0 bases and V 7 bases, and 4 bases lay outside the gene matches.

The rearrangement joins TRBV30 to TRBJ1-3; D gene ambiguous. Germline loops: CDR1 GTSNPN, CDR2 SVGIG (reference sequence). This CDR3 spans 13 amino acids. Trimming pared 4 bases from V and 0 bases from J, leaving 7 bases between. CDR3 coding DNA: TGTGCCTGGATTTCCCTCTCTGGAAACACCATATATTTT. Encoded protein: CAWISLSGNTIYF.

The chain joins TRBV5-6 to TRBJ1-1; 9 nucleotides align to TRBD1. The CDR3 is made up of 15 amino acids. V shed 0 bases, J shed 7 bases, and the junction held 7 bases outside the gene matches. Germline loops: CDR1 SGHDT, CDR2 YYEEEE. Here the CDR3 reads CASSLGGTGSSEAFF. Here the CDR3 DNA reads TGTGCCAGCAGCTTGGGCGGGACAGGGTCGAGTGAAGCTTTCTTT.

The genes are TRBV6-5 and TRBJ2-1, with a weak D call TRBD2 (5 bases). CDR1 is MNHEY and CDR2 is SVGAGI in the germline V gene. V was trimmed by 9 bases and J by 0 bases, leaving 12 bases between them. The CDR3 extends over 14 amino acids. CDR3 coding DNA: TGTGCCAGTAAGGACTTTGCCTCCTACAATGAGCAGTTCTTC. This encodes CASKDFASYNEQFF.